Each of the 9 T cell receptor beta chains below was sequenced from the same sample in a study of T-cell memory formation after mild COVID-19. MiXCR, run by TCRdb on the 5' RACE reads, gives a single entry per CDR3 protein. The profile shows under 250,000 distinct CDR3 sequences, 15% of them singletons. Source material: PBMCs or a T cell subset sorted from them (not recorded which). These TCRs come from an adult woman who had mild COVID-19 (a few samples of this study predate the infection). Cell type and time point are not known.

The V call is TRBV7-9, the J call TRBJ1-1, with TRBD1 identical over 7 bases. Germline CDR1 is SEHNR and CDR2 is FQNEAQ (reference sequence). Trimming cost V 1 base and J 5 bases; bases outside gene matches: 10. The CDR3 covers 16 residues. The CDR3 reads CASSLVRGVEGTEAFF. The CDR3 bases are TGTGCCAGCAGCTTAGTCAGGGGGGTCGAGGGGACTGAAGCTTTCTTT.

This clonotype showed up just once. The chain has TRBV6-2 or TRBV6-3 and TRBJ2-2, with no clear D. Germline lookup yields CDR1 MNHEY and CDR2 SVGEGT. Trimming stripped 0 bases from V and 8 bases from J, with 13 bases between. The CDR3 spans 15 residues. The CDR3 reads CASSYSYLTGGELFF. Written as DNA, the CDR3 is TGTGCCAGCAGTTACTCGTACCTCACCGGGGGGGAGCTGTTTTTT.

CDR3: CASSHTRGTVEAFF. Here the CDR3 DNA reads TGTGCCAGCAGCCACACCAGGGGGACAGTTGAAGCTTTCTTT. This rearrangement joins TRBV3-1 to TRBJ1-1; 7 bases fit TRBD1. Per germline, CDR1 LGHDT and CDR2 YNNKEL (reference sequence). The ends lost 3 bases at V and 7 bases at J; junction bases unmatched: 8. The CDR3 length is 14 residues.

In its sample, this clonotype was seen a few times. V is TRBV18 and J is TRBJ1-3; D is unresolved. Between the trimmed V and J ends, which lost 2 bases and 0 bases, there was a span of 14 bases. Germline loops: CDR1 KGHSH, CDR2 LQKENI. The CDR3 loop spans 17 amino acids. CDR3 coding DNA: TGTGCCAGCTCACCATCAATCGCGGCAGACTCTGGAAACACCATATATTTT. Encoded protein: CASSPSIAADSGNTIYF.

This clonotype was detected a few times. The chain couples TRBV20-1 to TRBJ1-1, with D uncertain. With 6 bases removed from V and 4 bases from J, the gap between germline ends came to 9 bases. The germline gives CDR1 DFQATT, CDR2 SNEGSKA (reference sequence). The length of the CDR3 is 11 residues. As DNA, the CDR3 is TGCAGTGCATCTCGGAGCACTGAAGCTTTCTTT. This translates into CSASRSTEAFF.

The rearrangement uses TRBV5-4 and TRBJ2-5; D is possibly TRBD1 (6 bases). Trimming left V 4 bases short and J 7 bases short, with 11 bases between. Germline V CDR1 and CDR2: SGHNT, YYREEE (reference sequence). CDR3 length: 12 amino acids. CDR3 region: CASSGGPGTQYF. CDR3 DNA: TGTGCCAGCAGCGGGGGCCCTGGGACCCAGTACTTC.

This clonotype showed up just a few times. The chain couples TRBV12-3 or TRBV12-4 to TRBJ1-1; D is ambiguous. Trimming removed 2 bases at V and 4 bases at J, with 5 bases between. The length of the CDR3 is 12 residues. Here the CDR3 DNA reads TGTGCCAGCAGTTTAATGGGCACTGAAGCTTTCTTT. It is translated as CASSLMGTEAFF.

This clonotype appeared a few times. The chain employs TRBV12-5 and TRBJ2-4, with 8 bases aligning to TRBD1. After removal of 2 bases from V and 10 bases from J, the junction contained 4 bases not matched to a gene. From germline, CDR1 is LGHNT and CDR2 FRNRAP. The CDR3 length is 13 residues. CDR3 sequence: CASGLTQGAIQYF. The DNA of the CDR3 is TGTGCTAGTGGTTTGACGCAGGGGGCGATTCAGTACTTC.

The sample holds a few counts of this clonotype. V is TRBV18 and J is TRBJ1-5; 7 bases are a match to TRBD1. Per the germline V gene, CDR1 is KGHSH and CDR2 is LQKENI. CDR3 length: 16 amino acids. V lost 6 bases to trimming and J lost 7 bases; unmatched junction nucleotides: 15. The CDR3 spells CASSLDRAVGGQPQHF. For the CDR3, the DNA is TGTGCCAGCTCTCTCGACAGGGCTGTCGGAGGGCAGCCCCAGCATTTT.